What follows are 27 T cell receptor beta chains derived from one specimen sequenced in a study of T-cell memory formation after mild COVID-19. TCRdb called the 5' RACE reads again in MiXCR, with one record for every CDR3 protein. The sample records approximately 300,000 distinct CDR3 sequences, more than 15% being singletons. The sequenced material came from PBMCs or a T cell subset sorted from them (not recorded which). These receptors all stem from a man in his late teens or twenties who had mild COVID-19 (a few samples of this study predate the infection). Cell type and time point are not known.

The V call is TRBV6-6, the J call TRBJ1-5; no definite D call. V lost 5 bases and J lost 0, with 8 bases in between. The CDR3 has 14 amino acids. Germline lookup yields CDR1 MNHNY and CDR2 SVGAGI (reference sequence). The CDR3 DNA is TGTGCCAGCAGTACGATGATTAGCAATCAGCCCCAGCATTTT. Its protein is CASSTMISNQPQHF.

This clonotype occurred a few times. The CDR3 DNA reads as TGCAGTGCTAGAGATCTATGGGGGGGCCCCCATGGCTACACCTTC. Protein product: CSARDLWGGPHGYTF. The genes are TRBV20-1 and TRBJ1-2, with D possibly TRBD1 on 6 matching bases. The ends were cut back, 0 bases at V and 6 bases at J, with 17 bases in the middle. The germline CDR1 and CDR2 sequences are DFQATT and SNEGSKA (reference sequence). This CDR3 spans 15 amino acids.

This rearrangement joins TRBV5-1 to TRBJ1-4; D possibly corresponds to TRBD1 (6 bases). CDR1 is SGHRS and CDR2 is YFSETQ in the germline V gene. Trimming took 0 bases from V and 2 from J, leaving 8 bases between them. This CDR3 spans 15 amino acids. The chain's CDR3 is CASSLEGHTNEKLFF. CDR3 coding DNA: TGCGCCAGCAGCTTGGAGGGACACACTAATGAAAAACTGTTTTTT.

This clonotype was picked up many times. The chain combines TRBV20-1 with TRBJ2-1; 11 bases are a match to TRBD2. The CDR3 spans 13 residues. V trimming: 5 bases; J trimming: 7 bases; junction bases outside the gene matches: 4. Germline assignment: CDR1 DFQATT and CDR2 SNEGSKA (reference sequence). The CDR3: CSAGTSGLNEQFF. Here the CDR3 DNA reads TGCAGTGCTGGGACTAGCGGCCTGAATGAGCAGTTCTTC.

This chain connects TRBV27 to TRBJ2-7, with D maybe TRBD2 (6 bases). The germline V gene has CDR1 MNHEY and CDR2 SMNVEV (reference sequence). This CDR3 has 14 residues. Trimming cost V 7 bases and J 4 bases, with 17 bases left between them. CDR3 residues: CASMSRGGIYEQYF. In nucleotides, the CDR3 is TGTGCCAGCATGTCACGGGGAGGAATTTACGAGCAGTACTTC.

This clonotype came up a few times. The chain uses TRBV5-1 and TRBJ2-7; D may be TRBD1 (6 bases). V shed 3 bases and J shed 4 bases, with 14 bases lying between them. Germline V CDR1 and CDR2: SGHRS, YFSETQ. The CDR3 extends over 14 amino acids. The CDR3 DNA follows: TGCGCCAGCAGCTCTAGAGGACAGAGGTACGAGCAGTACGTC. Translating it yields CASSSRGQRYEQYV.

The chain is built from TRBV7-2 and TRBJ2-2, with TRBD1 matching 9 bases. The CDR3 totals 15 residues. Per the germline V gene, CDR1 is SGHTA and CDR2 is FQGNSA. The V gene end was trimmed by 3 bases and the J gene end by 6 bases; junction bases not matched to a gene: 5. The CDR3 loop reads CASSFTGGNSGELFF. CDR3 DNA: TGTGCCAGCAGCTTCACAGGGGGCAACTCCGGGGAGCTGTTTTTT.

This clonotype came up many times. V is TRBV19 and J is TRBJ1-2, with D possibly TRBD1 on 5 matching bases. Looked up from germline, CDR1 is LNHDA and CDR2 is SQIVND (reference sequence). The V end lost 5 bases, the J end lost 6 bases, and 25 bases lay between the germline ends. The CDR3 totals 17 residues. The CDR3: CASSPGARGYFYDGYTF. CDR3 nucleotide sequence: TGTGCCAGTAGTCCGGGCGCTCGGGGGTATTTTTATGATGGCTACACCTTC.

This clonotype was seen more than once but under ten times. Being one base from a much bigger clone, this may be a read error. The rearrangement uses TRBV6-5 and TRBJ1-1, with a possible D match to TRBD1 (5 bases). The CDR3 totals 13 residues. Trimming left V 6 bases short and J 1 base short, with 9 bases between. CDR1 is MNHEY and CDR2 is SVGAGI in the germline V gene. CDR3 region: CASRFGGNTEAFF. CDR3 DNA: TGTGCCAGCAGATTCGGGGGGAACACTGAAGCTTTCTTT.

The rearrangement joins TRBV3-1 to TRBJ2-3, with D perhaps assigned TRBD1 or TRBD2 (5 bases each). Trimming stripped 6 bases from V and 0 bases from J, with 10 bases between. CDR1 is LGHDT and CDR2 is YNNKEL in the germline V gene (reference sequence). This CDR3 has 14 amino acids. Here the CDR3 reads CASSRGRSTDTQYF. In nucleotides, the CDR3 is TGTGCCAGCAGTCGGGGACGCAGCACAGATACGCAGTATTTT.

This clonotype came up a few times. The V call is TRBV11-2, the J call TRBJ2-2; D is ambiguous. CDR1 SGHAT and CDR2 FQNNGV come from the germline V gene. The CDR3 totals 16 residues. V was cut by 3 bases and J by 1 base, with 12 bases left in between. CDR3 nucleotides: TGTGCCAGCAGCTTCCTTCCCGCAGGGAACACCGGGGAGCTGTTTTTT. Translation: CASSFLPAGNTGELFF.

This clonotype was counted only a few times. The chain joins TRBV5-4 to TRBJ1-2, with 9 bases aligning to TRBD1. Germline V gene sequence: CDR1 SGHNT, CDR2 YYREEE (reference sequence). CDR3 length: 14 residues. The junction had 7 bases not matched to a gene; V was cut back by 4 bases and J by 6 bases. The CDR3 here is CASSPGTGYNGYTF. In DNA form, the CDR3 reads TGTGCCAGCAGCCCCGGGACAGGGTATAATGGCTACACCTTC.

This chain links TRBV5-1 with TRBJ1-1; D may be TRBD1 (5 bases). Between the trimmed V and J ends, which lost 4 bases and 6 bases, there was a span of 16 bases. This CDR3 spans 14 amino acids. Germline values: CDR1 SGHRS, CDR2 YFSETQ. DNA of the CDR3: TGCGCCAGCAGCGCCGGGGGGGTCGGGCCTGAAGCTTTCTTT. Amino acid sequence: CASSAGGVGPEAFF. The whole variable domain, remainder taken from reference TRBV5-1 and TRBJ1-1, is KAGVTQTPRYLIKTRGQQVTLSCSPISGHRSVSWYQQTPGQGLQFLFEYFSETQRNKGNFPGRFSGRQFSNSRSEMNVSTLELGDSALYLCASSAGGVGPEAFFGQGTRLTVV.

The rearrangement links TRBV6-2 or TRBV6-3 to TRBJ1-5; D is unclear. Trimming removed 8 bases from V and 0 bases from J, with 14 bases in between. The CDR3 length is 15 residues. Germline V gene data show CDR1 as MNHEY and CDR2 as SVGEGT. Written as DNA, the CDR3 is TGTGCCAGCGGAGAGATTCCTCATAGCAATCAGCCCCAGCATTTT. It is translated as CASGEIPHSNQPQHF.

This clonotype occurred a few times. The chain joins TRBV28 to TRBJ2-7; D uncertain. Deletions cut 6 bases from V and 2 bases from J, with 11 bases between. The CDR3 has 13 amino acids. The V gene's germline CDR1 is MDHEN and CDR2 SYDVKM. CDR3 nucleotide sequence: TGTGCCAGCAGGGGAAGCCAGACCTACGAGCAGTACGTC. The encoded protein is CASRGSQTYEQYV.

This clonotype was detected only a few times. The chain employs TRBV7-9 and TRBJ1-2, with D perhaps TRBD1 (6 bases). V was pared by 1 base and J by 4 bases, with 10 bases between. The CDR3 runs 14 residues. Germline V gene sequence: CDR1 SEHNR, CDR2 FQNEAQ (reference sequence). In nucleotides, the CDR3 is TGTGCCAGCAGCTTAGGGACAGCGACCTATGGCTACACCTTC. Translated: CASSLGTATYGYTF. The full variable domain, its missing parts supplied by reference TRBV7-9 and TRBJ1-2, is DTGVSQNPRHKITKRGQNVTFRCDPISEHNRLYWYRQTLGQGPEFLTYFQNEAQLEKSRLLSDRFSAERPKGSFSTLEIQRTEQGDSAMYLCASSLGTATYGYTFGSGTRLTVV.

The chain is built from TRBV5-1 and TRBJ2-1, with 7 bases that match TRBD2. Germline V gene sequence: CDR1 SGHRS, CDR2 YFSETQ. The CDR3 has 15 amino acids. The J segment lost 9 bases and the V segment lost 3 bases, leaving 12 bases of the junction unmatched. The CDR3, as DNA: TGCGCCAGCAGCTCGATAGGACCGCCGGGGGGTGAGCAGTTCTTC. Translating it yields CASSSIGPPGGEQFF.

The chain has TRBV12-3 or TRBV12-4 and TRBJ2-2; TRBD1 is a possible D gene (6 bases). The CDR3 loop spans 14 amino acids. Trimming removed 6 bases at V and 5 bases at J, with 13 bases between. The CDR3 loop is CASSRITGTGELFF. CDR3 nucleotides: TGTGCCAGCAGCAGAATCACAGGGACCGGGGAGCTGTTTTTT.

The chain is built from TRBV10-2 and TRBJ2-7, with a tentative D call TRBD2 (6 bases). CDR3 size: 14 residues. Germline V gene data show CDR1 as WSHSY and CDR2 as SAAADI. The V and J ends lost 2 bases and 0 bases respectively, with 8 bases between them. The CDR3 region has the DNA TGCGCCAGCAGTGAGGCGGGGAGCTCCTACGAGCAGTACTTC. Protein product: CASSEAGSSYEQYF.

This clonotype occurred a few times. The chain is built from TRBV6-2 or TRBV6-3 and TRBJ1-1, with 10 bases that match TRBD1. The ends lost 0 bases at V and 11 bases at J; junction bases unmatched: 9. The CDR3 is 15 residues long. Per germline, CDR1 MNHEY and CDR2 SVGEGT. Written as DNA, the CDR3 is TGTGCCAGCAGTTACTCGTCTGGGACAGGGGATCGGGCTTTCTTT. Translation: CASSYSSGTGDRAFF.

This clonotype was seen a handful of times. V gene TRBV20-1 combines with J gene TRBJ2-7; the D is unclear. The CDR3 length is 13 residues. Trimming cost V 1 base and J 3 bases, with 10 bases left between them. Per the germline V gene, CDR1 is DFQATT and CDR2 is SNEGSKA (reference sequence). The CDR3: CSARAIRGYEQYF. The CDR3 nucleotides are TGCAGTGCTAGAGCTATACGTGGCTACGAGCAGTACTTC.

In this sample, this clonotype turned up many times. The CDR3 DNA is TGTGCCAGCAGTCGTACAGGGTCCTCTGGCTCCTACAATGAGCAGTTCTTC. Its protein is CASSRTGSSGSYNEQFF. The genes are TRBV7-2 and TRBJ2-1, with D possibly TRBD1 on 6 matching bases. This CDR3 region has 17 residues. Deletions cut 6 bases from V and 0 bases from J, with 18 bases between. Germline values: CDR1 SGHTA, CDR2 FQGNSA.

V and J are TRBV25-1 and TRBJ2-7, with unresolved D. The CDR3 spans 15 residues. The V and J ends lost 3 bases and 1 base respectively, with 13 bases between them. Germline CDR1 MGHDK, CDR2 SYGVNS. This CDR3 is CASSDFSGVSYEQYF. DNA of the CDR3: TGTGCCAGCAGTGATTTCTCGGGTGTGTCCTACGAGCAGTACTTC.

The chain uses TRBV7-9 and TRBJ2-7; 11 nucleotides line up with TRBD2. The CDR3 has 15 amino acids. CDR1 is SEHNR, CDR2 FQNEAQ, per germline (reference sequence). V lost 5 bases and J lost 2; bases outside the gene matches: 5. The CDR3 DNA is TGTGCCAGCAGCGACGGGACTAGCGGAACCTACGAGCAGTACGTC. This translates into CASSDGTSGTYEQYV.

This clonotype was counted between two and nine times. This chain connects TRBV3-1 to TRBJ2-5; 12 bases line up with TRBD2. There are 14 residues in the CDR3. The germline CDR1 and CDR2 sequences are LGHDT and YNNKEL (reference sequence). V was pared by 6 bases and J by 5 bases, with 4 bases of the junction left unmatched. This CDR3 reads CASRRTSGVETQYF. Written as DNA, the CDR3 is TGTGCCAGCAGAAGGACTAGCGGGGTGGAGACCCAGTACTTC.

Ten or more counts support this clonotype. V usage is TRBV7-2 and J usage is TRBJ2-2; no clear D. The germline V and J ends were trimmed by 2 bases and 0 bases, with 10 bases remaining between them. This CDR3 is built from 16 residues. CDR1 is SGHTA, CDR2 FQGNSA, per germline. The CDR3 reads CASSLLGLTNTGELFF. CDR3 DNA sequence: TGTGCCAGCAGCTTACTGGGTCTTACGAACACCGGGGAGCTGTTTTTT.

The rearrangement links TRBV7-9 to TRBJ2-7; TRBD2 might be the D (7 bases). V was pared by 4 bases and J by 5 bases, with 12 bases between. Germline V lookup: CDR1 SEHNR, CDR2 FQNEAQ (reference sequence). This CDR3 has 13 amino acids. The CDR3 region is CASSSRGGDEQYF. The CDR3 nucleotides read TGTGCCAGCAGCTCAAGGGGGGGTGACGAGCAGTACTTC.